This T cell receptor (beta chain) appears in the sequencing data of a study of T cell responses to AZD1222 COVID-19 vaccine. Study-wide results and caveats: Increases in Spike-specific TCR breadth and depth were seen after two AZD1222 doses. White British people made up most donors, females outnumbered males, and clonal diversity was possibly underestimated. As reported, nearly half of all spike-specific TCRs target variant regions that are unmutated. In all cases, repertoires were sampled only after the peak T cell response.

Only one count was recorded for this clone. Its target is not known. The data were produced by immunoSEQ multiplex PCR, yet TCRdb's version contains in-frame clones alone and is incomplete. The repertoire consists of 35,000 to 50,000 clones, with about 87% occurring once and the leading ten covering roughly 25%. J was trimmed by 4 bases and V by 4 bases; bases with no gene match: 8. From germline, CDR1 is SGDLS and CDR2 YYNGEE. The CDR3 spans 17 residues. The material sequenced was peripheral blood, taken 28 days after the second AZD1222 dose. This sequence was found in an adult who received the AZD1222 COVID-19 vaccine. This chain connects TRBV9 to TRBJ2-7; 16 bases fit TRBD2. The CDR3 is CASSLGTSGRGGYEQYF. The CDR3 region has the DNA TGTGCCAGCAGCCTCGGGACTAGCGGGAGGGGAGGTTACGAGCAGTACTTC.